Below are 2 T cell receptor beta chains sequenced from a single sample in a study of blood T cells in healthy people across ages. A second PCR of about 6 to 12 cycles used a sample-barcoded 5' primer and a J-beta primer mix. TCRdb reprocessed the 5' RACE reads via MiXCR and lists one record per CDR3 protein. The sample carries about 640,000 distinct CDR3 sequences, 58% recorded once. The source material was blood. The receptors were gathered from a man aged 55 to 70 in good health.

This clonotype was seen more than once but under ten times. The gene calls are TRBV12-5 and TRBJ2-4; D possibly corresponds to TRBD2 (7 bases). The CDR3 totals 13 residues. Germline V lookup: CDR1 LGHNT, CDR2 FRNRAP. Trimming took off 1 base at V and 13 bases at J, with 14 bases between the two ends. The CDR3 DNA reads TGTGCTAGTGGTTTGGGGCAGGGGCGGGAGCAGTACTTC. Translating it yields CASGLGQGREQYF.

The gene calls are TRBV4-2 and TRBJ2-1, with 13 bases that match TRBD2. The germline V gene has CDR1 LGHNA and CDR2 YNFKEQ. This CDR3 is built from 18 residues. The junction had 11 bases not matched to a gene; V was cut back by 0 bases and J by 9 bases. DNA for the CDR3: TGTGCCAGCAGCCAAGATGGGGGACTAGCGGGGATCGTGGGTGAGCAGTTCTTC. It encodes CASSQDGGLAGIVGEQFF.